Shown below are 20 T cell receptor beta chains from a single sample sequenced in a study of cytomegalovirus exposure and HLA in healthy donors. The PCR made use of 60 Vbeta and 13 Jbeta primers. TCRdb's table, derived via immunoSEQ multiplex PCR, lists solely in-frame clones and lacks some. The specimen's table records over 150,000 clones. Sequencing was done on a sample of PBMCs. The receptor set was obtained from a boy aged 5-17 years in good health and CMV-seronegative.

The J gene is TRBJ1-3, the V gene TRBV28; TRBD1 is a possible D gene (5 bases). V was clipped by 2 bases and J by 0 bases, with 11 bases between them. The length of the CDR3 is 16 residues. CDR1 MDHEN and CDR2 SYDVKM come from the germline V gene. The CDR3 DNA follows: TGTGCCAGCAGTTTAGCACAGGCTATCTCTGGAAACACCATATATTTT. Amino acid sequence: CASSLAQAISGNTIYF.

The chain has TRBV7-3 and TRBJ1-1; 8 positions agree with TRBD1. Germline V gene sequence: CDR1 SGHTA, CDR2 FQGTGA. The CDR3 sequence is 16 residues long. Trimming removed 6 bases from V and 2 bases from J; junction bases left unmatched: 11. The CDR3 DNA sequence: TGTGCCAGCAGTGTTTCACCCGACAGGGGCAACACTGAAGCTTTCTTT. Translated, it gives CASSVSPDRGNTEAFF.

V gene TRBV29-1 combines with J gene TRBJ2-1, with D uncertain. Trimming took 4 bases from V and 4 from J, leaving 8 bases between them. This CDR3 has 12 amino acids. Germline CDR1 SQVTM, CDR2 ANQGSEA. CDR3 sequence: CSVVRLYNEQFF. CDR3 nucleotide sequence: TGCAGCGTTGTCAGGTTGTACAATGAGCAGTTCTTC.

This chain joins TRBV5-1 and TRBJ2-7, with 11 bases identical to TRBD1. This CDR3 comprises 14 residues. The V gene's germline CDR1 is SGHRS and CDR2 YFSETQ. V shed 4 bases and J 7 bases; nucleotides not matched to a gene: 7. CDR3 coding DNA: TGCGCCAGCAGCGTCCGGGACAGGGGGGTAGAGCAGTACTTC. Translation: CASSVRDRGVEQYF.

This chain links TRBV7-8 with TRBJ1-2; tentative D call: TRBD1 (6 bases). CDR3 length equals 14 residues. Germline-derived CDR1 and CDR2 are SGHVS and FQNEAQ. Trimming removed 3 bases at V and 8 bases at J, with 16 bases between. The DNA of the CDR3 is TGTGCCAGCAGCTTCGGGACGGGGGGCGGCGGCTACACCTTC. Translating gives CASSFGTGGGGYTF.

This rearrangement joins TRBV28 to TRBJ2-3; D unresolved. The CDR3 contains 14 residues. Germline loops: CDR1 MDHEN, CDR2 SYDVKM. Trimming cost V 3 bases and J 3 bases, with 10 bases left between them. The CDR3 is CASSFWPETDTQYF. The CDR3 DNA follows: TGTGCCAGCAGTTTTTGGCCGGAGACAGATACGCAGTATTTT. Based on the CDR3 plus reference TRBV28 and TRBJ2-3, the full variable domain is DVKVTQSSRYLVKRTGEKVFLECVQDMDHENMFWYRQDPGLGLRLIYFSYDVKMKEKGDIPEGYSVSREKKERFSLILESASTNQTSMYLCASSFWPETDTQYFGPGTRLTVL.

This chain connects TRBV19 to TRBJ2-7; 7 bases are a match to TRBD1. CDR1 is LNHDA and CDR2 is SQIVND in the germline V gene (reference sequence). The CDR3 length is 17 residues. J lost 2 bases, V lost 5 bases, and 15 bases had no gene match. CDR3 DNA sequence: TGTGCCAGTAGTTCTGGTCTGTCGAGGGACAGACCCTACGAGCAGTACTTC. This gives the protein CASSSGLSRDRPYEQYF.

The CDR3 protein is CASSLLSGGYGYTF. CDR3 sequence (DNA): TGTGCCAGCAGCTTACTATCAGGGGGCTATGGCTACACCTTC. The chain carries TRBV7-2 and TRBJ1-2; 7 bases map to TRBD1. CDR1 and CDR2 (germline): SGHTA, FQGNSA. V shed 2 bases, J shed 4 bases, and the junction held 4 bases outside the gene matches. The CDR3 spans 14 residues.

The CDR3 nucleotides read TGTGCCAGCAGCTTTCGGACTAGCGGGCCCTACAATGAGCAGTTCTTC. It is translated as CASSFRTSGPYNEQFF. The chain joins TRBV7-3 to TRBJ2-1; TRBD2 matches 11 bases. The J segment lost 2 bases and the V segment lost 3 bases, leaving 3 bases of the junction unmatched. This CDR3 has 16 amino acids. Germline CDR1 reads SGHTA; CDR2 reads FQGTGA.

The V and J genes are TRBV28 and TRBJ2-1; 11 positions agree with TRBD2. The CDR3 loop spans 18 amino acids. With 0 bases clipped from V and 4 bases from J, the junction kept 8 bases outside the gene matches. Germline CDR1 reads MDHEN; CDR2 reads SYDVKM. CDR3: CASSLWLAGGLEYNEQFF. For the CDR3, the DNA is TGTGCCAGCAGTTTATGGTTAGCGGGGGGGCTTGAATACAATGAGCAGTTCTTC.

For the CDR3, the DNA is TGTGCCTGGAGTCCCTCCGGGGGGGGGTACAATCAGCCCCAGCATTTT. Translation gives CAWSPSGGGYNQPQHF. The chain uses TRBV30 and TRBJ1-5, with D possibly TRBD1 on 5 matching bases. The CDR3 is made up of 16 amino acids. Germline V lookup: CDR1 GTSNPN, CDR2 SVGIG (reference sequence). Trimming took off 2 bases at V and 3 bases at J, with 17 bases between the two ends.

V and J are TRBV12-1 and TRBJ2-7; TRBD1, the D gene given by the table, was not confirmed from the DNA. TRBV12-1 is listed as a pseudogene. There are 13 residues in the CDR3. The CDR3 DNA follows: TGTGCCAGCAGCCTTGGGCAAGACTACGAGCAGTACTTC. Its translation: CASSLGQDYEQYF.

The J gene is TRBJ2-7, the V gene TRBV27; 7 bases agree with TRBD1. This CDR3 region has 13 residues. The germline gives CDR1 MNHEY, CDR2 SMNVEV (reference sequence). J gave up 4 bases and V 6 bases, and 6 bases lay outside the gene matches. The CDR3, as DNA: TGTGCCAGCAGGCGTCAGACAGGGTACGAGCAGTACTTC. As protein: CASRRQTGYEQYF.

The chain carries TRBV19 and TRBJ2-3; D ambiguous. This CDR3 contains 14 residues. Germline V gene sequence: CDR1 LNHDA, CDR2 SQIVND (reference sequence). Trimming cost V 3 bases and J 3 bases, with 10 bases left between them. The CDR3: CASSIQVGTDTQYF. In DNA, the CDR3 is TGTGCCAGTAGTATCCAAGTCGGGACAGATACGCAGTATTTT.

The chain combines TRBV4-3 with TRBJ2-7; 8 bases match TRBD2. Germline V CDR1 and CDR2: LGHNA, YSLEER. Trimming took 4 bases from V and 4 from J; bases not matched to a gene: 12. The length of the CDR3 is 16 residues. The CDR3 sequence: CASSPGGAGGLYEQYF. As DNA, the CDR3 is TGCGCCAGCAGCCCCGGGGGGGCGGGGGGCTTGTACGAGCAGTACTTC.

The genes are TRBV15 and TRBJ1-2; D possibly corresponds to TRBD1 (5 bases). V was trimmed by 2 bases and J by 0 bases, leaving 13 bases between them. CDR3 length: 16 residues. Germline assignment: CDR1 LNHNV and CDR2 YYDKDF (reference sequence). CDR3 nucleotide sequence: TGTGCCACCAGCAGACCCTATCAGACAGCTAACTATGGCTACACCTTC. Protein: CATSRPYQTANYGYTF.

The V gene is TRBV4-3, the J gene TRBJ1-1; 7 positions agree with TRBD1. Per germline, CDR1 LGHNA and CDR2 YSLEER. This CDR3 has 16 residues. Trimming took 0 bases from V and 7 from J; bases not matched to a gene: 11. This CDR3 is CASSQEAYRGRGEAFF. CDR3 nucleotides: TGCGCCAGCAGCCAAGAGGCCTACAGGGGAAGGGGTGAAGCTTTCTTT.

The chain couples TRBV7-6 to TRBJ2-2; D is possibly TRBD1 (6 bases). Trimming cost V 3 bases and J 5 bases, with 7 bases left between them. Germline V CDR1 and CDR2: SGHVS, FNYEAQ. This CDR3 contains 13 residues. CDR3 in DNA: TGTGCCAGCAGCTTGGGGGCAACCGGGGAGCTGTTTTTT. Its protein is CASSLGATGELFF.

This chain joins TRBV29-1 and TRBJ2-5; maybe TRBD1 (6 bases). The end of the DNA aligns better with TRBJ2-7, so the J call may be wrong. This CDR3 region has 13 residues. Germline CDR1 reads SQVTM; CDR2 reads ANQGSEA. DNA for the CDR3: TGCAGCGCTTCTGGGGGCAGGACCTACGAGCAGTACTTC. This codes for CSASGGRTYEQYF.

In DNA form, the CDR3 reads TGCGCCAGCAGCGGTCCGGACAATGAGCAGTTCTTC. Amino acids: CASSGPDNEQFF. The rearrangement uses TRBV4-1 and TRBJ2-1, with D unresolved. From germline, CDR1 is MGHRA and CDR2 YSYEKL. The CDR3 totals 12 residues. The V end lost 5 bases, the J end lost 5 bases, and 7 bases lay between the germline ends.